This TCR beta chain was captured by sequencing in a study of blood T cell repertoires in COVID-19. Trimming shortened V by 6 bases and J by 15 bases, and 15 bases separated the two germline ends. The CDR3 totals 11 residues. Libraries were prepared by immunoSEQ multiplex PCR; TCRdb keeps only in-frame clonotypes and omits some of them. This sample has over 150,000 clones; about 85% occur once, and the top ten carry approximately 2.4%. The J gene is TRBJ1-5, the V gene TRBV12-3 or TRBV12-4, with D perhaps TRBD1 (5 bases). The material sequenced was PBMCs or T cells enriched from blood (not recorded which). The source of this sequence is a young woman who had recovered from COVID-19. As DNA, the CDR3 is TGTGCCAGCAGGTCGACAGCAAAGGTGCATTTT. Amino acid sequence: CASRSTAKVHF.